The 20 T cell receptor beta chains below were found in one sample sequenced in a study of vaccination and CD4 T cells after COVID-19. These TCRs' antigens remain unknown. With the Oncomine TCR Beta short-read assay, DNA from cultured CD4+ T cells was sequenced. Using the QIAamp micro DNA kit, genomic DNA was extracted from the CD4+ T cells that had been cultured. TCRdb re-called the PCR reads with MiXCR, one entry per CDR3 protein. The table has under 7,500 distinct CDR3 sequences, 35% seen once. Documented treatment: roughly 10-day PBMC culture with coronavirus spike peptide pools or control peptides (ViraFEST assay). One should note that the unexposed donor's CD4+ T cells were collected before the COVID-19 pandemic (2011-2018). Material for sequencing was CD4+ T cells from blood, cultured in vitro. The receptors come from a human donor in good health.

The J gene is TRBJ2-1, the V gene TRBV18, with D perhaps TRBD2 (6 bases). In germline, CDR1 is KGHSH, CDR2 LQKENI. This CDR3 spans 16 amino acids. V was pared by 0 bases and J by 4 bases, with 13 bases between. CDR3 in amino acids: CASSPPRAEGYNEQFF. The CDR3, as DNA: TGTGCCAGCTCACCACCTAGGGCGGAGGGGTACAATGAGCAGTTCTTC.

The chain links TRBV30 to TRBJ2-6, with D uncertain. Germline values: CDR1 GTSNPN, CDR2 SVGIG (reference sequence). Trimming stripped 4 bases from V and 4 bases from J, with 8 bases between. The CDR3 runs 13 residues. In DNA, the CDR3 is TGTGCCTGGATCAGGCTGGGGGCCAACGTCCTGACTTTC. Residues: CAWIRLGANVLTF.

The chain is built from TRBV2 and TRBJ2-1, with D unresolved. Between the trimmed V and J ends, which lost 7 bases and 0 bases, there was a span of 10 bases. The CDR3 is 14 amino acids. Germline lookup yields CDR1 SNHLY and CDR2 FYNNEI. CDR3 sequence reads: CASTQSRSYNEQFF. CDR3 nucleotides: TGTGCCAGCACGCAGTCCCGCTCCTACAATGAGCAGTTCTTC. Full variable domain (outside the CDR3, taken from reference TRBV2 and TRBJ2-1): EPEVTQTPSHQVTQMGQEVILRCVPISNHLYFYWYRQILGQKVEFLVSFYNNEISEKSEIFDDQFSVERPDGSNFTLKIRSTKLEDSAMYFCASTQSRSYNEQFFGPGTRLTVL.

By proportion, this clonotype is medium-sized. The CDR3 nucleotides read TGTGCCACCAGTGACCCAGGGAATCAGCCCCAGCATTTT. Its protein product is CATSDPGNQPQHF. The V gene is TRBV24-1, the J gene TRBJ1-5; a possible D gene is TRBD1 (5 bases). Germline CDR1 reads KGHDR; CDR2 reads SFDVKD. V was trimmed by 4 bases and J by 4 bases, leaving 7 bases between them. The CDR3 is 13 residues long.

This chain uses TRBV11-2 with TRBJ1-2, with TRBD1 identical over 8 bases. CDR1 and CDR2 (germline): SGHAT, FQNNGV. CDR3 length: 13 residues. The V segment lost 5 bases and the J segment 5 bases; nucleotides outside the gene matches: 4. CDR3 nucleotide sequence: TGTGCCAGCAGCCCTGGACAGGGTTATGGCTACACCTTC. It codes for CASSPGQGYGYTF.

The V call is TRBV20-1, the J call TRBJ2-7, with D unclear. CDR1 DFQATT and CDR2 SNEGSKA come from the germline V gene (reference sequence). This CDR3 contains 12 residues. The V gene lost 2 bases and the J gene lost 7 bases, with 12 bases spanning the gap. The CDR3 protein is CSARLRAREQYF. CDR3 coding DNA: TGCAGTGCTAGACTTAGGGCAAGAGAGCAGTACTTC.

This clonotype has more than one count but fewer than ten. For the CDR3, the DNA is TGTGCCAGCAGCTTAGAACCGTTCTCTGGGGCCAACGTCCTGACTTTC. Translated: CASSLEPFSGANVLTF. This chain links TRBV7-2 with TRBJ2-6, with D uncertain. V gave up 1 base and J gave up 0 bases, with 7 bases separating them. This CDR3 is 16 amino acids long. Germline V gene data show CDR1 as SGHTA and CDR2 as FQGNSA.

A few counts support this clonotype. The chain has TRBV20-1 and TRBJ2-7; tentatively, D is TRBD2 (5 bases). Trimming took 0 bases from V and 3 from J, leaving 12 bases between them. In germline, CDR1 is DFQATT, CDR2 SNEGSKA (reference sequence). The CDR3 length is 14 residues. The DNA of the CDR3 is TGCAGTGCTAGAGAAGGCGGACTTTTCTACGAGCAGTACTTC. Its translation is CSAREGGLFYEQYF.

The V call is TRBV6-2 or TRBV6-3, the J call TRBJ2-2; 9 nucleotides align to TRBD1. Germline V gives CDR1 MNHEY, CDR2 SVGEGT. The CDR3 has 16 amino acids. After removal of 6 bases from V and 6 bases from J, the junction contained 11 bases not matched to a gene. CDR3 in DNA: TGTGCCAGCAGGAGATCGGGACAGGGTGGTTCCGGGGAGCTGTTTTTT. Amino acid sequence: CASRRSGQGGSGELFF.

The chain uses TRBV6-5 and TRBJ1-1, with D unclear. Per the germline V gene, CDR1 is MNHEY and CDR2 is SVGAGI. This CDR3 contains 17 residues. With 0 bases removed from V and 0 bases from J, the gap between germline ends came to 14 bases. The CDR3 region has the DNA TGTGCCAGCAGTTACTCCCCCCGGGCAGGAATGAACACTGAAGCTTTCTTT. Protein product: CASSYSPRAGMNTEAFF.

The gene calls are TRBV19 and TRBJ1-1; 9 bases align to TRBD1. Germline lookup yields CDR1 LNHDA and CDR2 SQIVND (reference sequence). The junction had 2 bases not matched to a gene; V was cut back by 6 bases and J by 3 bases. The CDR3 totals 13 residues. The CDR3 protein is CASRTGGHTEAFF. As DNA, the CDR3 is TGTGCCAGTAGGACAGGGGGGCACACTGAAGCTTTCTTT.

The chain links TRBV30 to TRBJ2-6; TRBD2 is a possible D gene (6 bases). The V and J ends lost 2 bases and 2 bases respectively, with 13 bases between them. The CDR3 is 16 residues long. CDR1 and CDR2 (germline): GTSNPN, SVGIG (reference sequence). CDR3 residues: CAWSLGRTTGANVLTF. CDR3 nucleotides: TGTGCCTGGAGTCTGGGCAGGACTACTGGGGCCAACGTCCTGACTTTC. The full variable domain, completed using reference TRBV30 and TRBJ2-6, is SQTIHQWPATLVQPVGSPLSLECTVEGTSNPNLYWYRQAAGRGLQLLFYSVGIGQISSEVPQNLSASRPQDRQFILSSKKLLLSDSGFYLCAWSLGRTTGANVLTFGAGSRLTVL.

The chain couples TRBV7-9 to TRBJ2-1, with D hard to call. The CDR3 length is 11 residues. Germline-derived CDR1 and CDR2 are SEHNR and FQNEAQ (reference sequence). V gave up 7 bases and J gave up 8 bases, with 9 bases separating them. The CDR3 loop is CASTERDEQFF. CDR3 DNA sequence: TGTGCCAGCACCGAAAGGGATGAGCAGTTCTTC.

The chain couples TRBV7-2 to TRBJ2-3; 9 nucleotides line up with TRBD1. The germline V gene has CDR1 SGHTA and CDR2 FQGNSA. V trimming: 4 bases; J trimming: 3 bases; junction bases outside the gene matches: 5. The CDR3 covers 15 residues. As DNA, the CDR3 is TGTGCCAGCAGCTCAGGACAGGGGTCGACAGATACGCAGTATTTT. Protein product: CASSSGQGSTDTQYF.

This clonotype has just a few counts. V gene TRBV20-1 combines with J gene TRBJ2-1; D unresolved. V shed 7 bases and J shed 7 bases, with 14 bases lying between them. The germline V gene encodes CDR1 DFQATT and CDR2 SNEGSKA (reference sequence). The CDR3 is made up of 12 amino acids. CDR3 region: CSVGGLGNEQFF. The DNA for the CDR3 is TGCAGTGTAGGCGGTTTAGGGAATGAGCAGTTCTTC.

The chain employs TRBV7-2 and TRBJ1-5, with D tentatively TRBD1 (5 bases). Deletions cut 6 bases from V and 4 bases from J, with 13 bases between. Germline CDR1 is SGHTA and CDR2 is FQGNSA. This CDR3 comprises 14 residues. CDR3 coding DNA: TGTGCCAGCAGTGCAGGGAGGGTTAATCAGCCCCAGCATTTT. This sequence encodes CASSAGRVNQPQHF.

The CDR3 loop is CASSIGTSGRGELFF. The CDR3, as DNA: TGTGCCAGTAGTATAGGGACTAGCGGGCGCGGGGAGCTGTTTTTT. This chain links TRBV19 with TRBJ2-2, with TRBD2 matching 11 bases. This CDR3 has 15 amino acids. From germline, CDR1 is LNHDA and CDR2 SQIVND (reference sequence). Trimming took 1 base from V and 7 from J; bases not matched to a gene: 2.

The chain employs TRBV10-3 and TRBJ2-7; D uncertain. Germline CDR1 and CDR2: ENHRY and SYGVKD. The CDR3 runs to 14 residues. Deletions cut 2 bases from V and 6 bases from J, with 14 bases between. Written as DNA, the CDR3 is TGTGCCATCAGTGAGCCCTTCCCCCCCGGCGAGCAGTACTTC. Amino acids: CAISEPFPPGEQYF.

The chain is built from TRBV6-4 and TRBJ2-1, with 13 bases identical to TRBD2. Germline CDR1 and CDR2: MRHNA and SNTAGT. The junction had 3 bases not matched to a gene; V was cut back by 4 bases and J by 9 bases. The CDR3 loop spans 14 amino acids. The CDR3 DNA reads as TGTGCCAGCAGTGGGACTAGCGGGAGAGGTGAGCAGTTCTTC. Protein sequence: CASSGTSGRGEQFF.

The chain links TRBV6-2 or TRBV6-3 to TRBJ2-7; D possibly uses TRBD1 or TRBD2 (6 bases each). The CDR3 is made up of 14 amino acids. The germline CDR1 and CDR2 sequences are MNHEY and SVGEGT. Trimming shortened V by 6 bases and J by 9 bases, and 21 bases separated the two germline ends. The CDR3 sequence: CASSPPGLYRAQYF. As DNA, the CDR3 is TGTGCCAGCAGCCCTCCGGGACTCTACAGGGCGCAGTACTTC.